This T cell receptor (beta chain) was captured in a study of blood T cell repertoires in COVID-19. CDR1 is SGDLS and CDR2 is YYNGEE in the germline V gene. V shed 1 base, J shed 4 bases, and the junction held 0 bases outside the gene matches. The CDR3 covers 13 residues. Produced via immunoSEQ multiplex PCR; TCRdb's table is partial and in-frame only. The table lists some 270,000 clones, 70% to 90% of them singletons. This sequence joins TRBV9 and TRBJ2-5; 8 bases match TRBD1. What was sequenced was PBMCs or T cells enriched from blood (not recorded which). This clonotype was obtained from a woman aged 25 to 39 who had recovered from COVID-19. The CDR3 loop reads CASSVQGAETQYF. CDR3 DNA sequence: TGTGCCAGCAGCGTACAGGGGGCAGAGACCCAGTACTTC.